These 14 T cell receptor beta chains share one sample of origin, sequenced in a study of Graves' ophthalmopathy and Graves' hyperthyroidism. The sequenced template was RNA, covering the TCR beta CDR3 region. The first-round RT-PCR employed HTBI primers together with the Qiagen OneStep RT-PCR kit. A multiplex PCR was then performed as the second round. MiXCR, applied by TCRdb to the multiplex PCR reads, yields one record per CDR3 protein. This repertoire shows roughly 220,000 distinct CDR3 sequences, around 45% found once; its top ten account for around 47%. The sequenced material came from peripheral blood. All receptors derive from an adult man with Graves' ophthalmopathy.

The CDR3 DNA sequence: TGTGCCAGCAACGCGGGATGGTTGAGCTCACCCCTCCACTTT. Translation gives CASNAGWLSSPLHF. The chain couples TRBV27 to TRBJ1-6; D is unresolved. The CDR3 is made up of 14 amino acids. CDR1 is MNHEY, CDR2 SMNVEV, per germline (reference sequence). With 7 bases removed from V and 10 bases from J, the gap between germline ends came to 17 bases.

This sequence joins TRBV12-3 or TRBV12-4 and TRBJ1-6; TRBD1 matches 11 bases. Germline trimming cut 7 bases from V and 8 bases from J; bases unmatched to any gene: 7. The CDR3 runs 15 residues. The CDR3 reads CASNHRDRGDSPLHF. The CDR3, as DNA: TGTGCCAGCAACCACCGGGACAGGGGGGATTCACCCCTCCACTTT.

This chain joins TRBV9 and TRBJ1-1, with 7 bases identical to TRBD1. Germline V lookup: CDR1 SGDLS, CDR2 YYNGEE. With V trimmed by 3 bases and J by 5 bases, 13 bases remained unmatched. The CDR3 has 16 amino acids. The CDR3 coding sequence is TGTGCCAGCAGCGAGGGGGACAGTGGTCGGGGAACTGAAGCTTTCTTT. Its protein product is CASSEGDSGRGTEAFF.

V usage is TRBV15 and J usage is TRBJ2-5, with 9 bases identical to TRBD1. The CDR3 is 15 residues long. Germline CDR1 and CDR2: LNHNV and YYDKDF (reference sequence). The J segment lost 1 base and the V segment lost 3 bases, leaving 3 bases of the junction unmatched. The CDR3 bases are TGTGCCACCAGCAGCCCGACAGGGGGCCAAGAGACCCAGTACTTC. It codes for CATSSPTGGQETQYF.

V is TRBV12-3 or TRBV12-4 and J is TRBJ2-6; TRBD1 might be the D (6 bases). CDR3 length: 15 residues. Trimming left V 4 bases short and J 1 base short, with 8 bases between. CDR3 sequence (DNA): TGTGCCAGCAGTTCCACAGGGTCTGGGGCCAACGTCCTGACTTTC. This encodes CASSSTGSGANVLTF.

With regard to this clonotype: One end of the junction is discordant with germline, which a read error may explain. The chain is built from TRBV29-1 and TRBJ1-2; no clear D gene. CDR3 length: 10 residues. Germline V gene sequence: CDR1 SQVTM, CDR2 ANQGSEA. CDR3 protein: CNVETGGYTF. Written as DNA, the CDR3 is TGCAACGTTGAAACGGGTGGCTACACCTTC.

This chain joins TRBV29-1 and TRBJ1-1; D is perhaps TRBD1 (6 bases). The CDR3 is 12 amino acids. With 5 bases removed from V and 11 bases from J, the gap between germline ends came to 18 bases. Per germline, CDR1 SQVTM and CDR2 ANQGSEA. DNA of the CDR3: TGCAGCGTTCAGGGACGGGAGGGGGTGGCTTTCTTT. Protein product: CSVQGREGVAFF.

The CDR3 here is CASSAGTVPQQYF. In DNA form, the CDR3 reads TGTGCCAGCAGCGCCGGGACTGTCCCGCAGCAGTACTTC. The chain recombines TRBV5-6 with TRBJ2-7; perhaps TRBD2 as D (6 bases). Trimming took 4 bases from V and 8 from J, leaving 16 bases between them. The CDR3 consists of 13 residues. CDR1 and CDR2 from the germline V gene are SGHDT and YYEEEE. Full variable domain (remainder filled in from reference TRBV5-6 and TRBJ2-7): DAGVTQSPTHLIKTRGQQVTLRCSPKSGHDTVSWYQQALGQGPQFIFQYYEEEERQRGNFPDRFSGHQFPNYSSELNVNALLLGDSALYLCASSAGTVPQQYFGPGTRLTVT.

The chain employs TRBV19 and TRBJ2-2, with 8 nucleotides matching TRBD1. The germline CDR1 and CDR2 sequences are LNHDA and SQIVND (reference sequence). J lost 6 bases, V lost 7 bases, and 7 bases had no gene match. CDR3 length: 14 amino acids. The CDR3 nucleotides are TGTGCCAGTACCGACAGGGGTTTGGCCGGGGAGCTGTTTTTT. It is translated as CASTDRGLAGELFF.

The chain couples TRBV6-5 to TRBJ2-6; D remains unclear. The CDR3 length is 12 residues. V lost 6 bases and J lost 9, with 9 bases in between. The germline V gene has CDR1 MNHEY and CDR2 SVGAGI. CDR3 protein: CASSTANNVLTF. CDR3 coding DNA: TGTGCCAGCAGCACAGCCAACAACGTCCTGACTTTC.

As to this clonotype: A much larger clonotype is one base distant, so this may be a read error. The CDR3 sequence is CTTSKIDVGEAFF. The CDR3 DNA reads TGTACCACCAGCAAGATAGATGTGGGGGAAGCTTTCTTT. The chain links TRBV15 to TRBJ1-1; D remains ambiguous. The CDR3 is 13 residues long. From germline, CDR1 is LNHNV and CDR2 YYDKDF (reference sequence).

The rearrangement joins TRBV7-8 to TRBJ1-5; perhaps TRBD1 as D (5 bases). The CDR3 loop spans 15 amino acids. Germline CDR1 reads SGHVS; CDR2 reads FQNEAQ. Deletions cut 5 bases from V and 1 base from J, with 12 bases between. In DNA, the CDR3 is TGTGCCAGCAGCCGAGGGGTCGGAAGCAATCAGCCCCAGCATTTT. Residues: CASSRGVGSNQPQHF.

J is TRBJ2-5 and V is TRBV5-1; the match to TRBD1 covers 7 bases. CDR3 length: 15 amino acids. The V gene's germline CDR1 is SGHRS and CDR2 YFSETQ. V lost 4 bases to trimming and J lost 5 bases; unmatched junction nucleotides: 11. CDR3 sequence: CASSHGTVYGETQYF. The CDR3 bases are TGCGCCAGCAGCCACGGGACAGTTTACGGGGAGACCCAGTACTTC.

The genes are TRBV5-6 and TRBJ1-6, with unresolved D. Germline CDR1 is SGHDT and CDR2 is YYEEEE. The length of the CDR3 is 15 residues. V dropped 2 bases and J dropped 0 bases, with 6 bases sitting between them. CDR3 nucleotide sequence: TGTGCCAGCAGCTTTGTGAGCTCCTATAATTCACCCCTCCACTTT. Translating gives CASSFVSSYNSPLHF. The whole variable domain, remainder taken from reference TRBV5-6 and TRBJ1-6, is DAGVTQSPTHLIKTRGQQVTLRCSPKSGHDTVSWYQQALGQGPQFIFQYYEEEERQRGNFPDRFSGHQFPNYSSELNVNALLLGDSALYLCASSFVSSYNSPLHFGNGTRLTVT.